A single sample is the source of the 23 T cell receptor beta chains below, sequenced in a study of monozygotic twins with inflammatory bowel disease. TCRdb reworked the 5' RACE reads into one entry per CDR3 protein, no DNA. The sample holds about 350,000 distinct CDR3 sequences. The sequencing input was blood. These receptors all stem from a human donor with ulcerative colitis or Crohn's disease, or a healthy co-twin of an affected twin (not recorded which).

The chain combines TRBV5-1 with TRBJ1-3; TCRdb designates TRBD1, a call that cannot be tested without DNA. CDR1 SGHRS and CDR2 YFSETQ come from the germline V gene. The CDR3 extends over 15 amino acids. CDR3 sequence: CASSPGQSSGNTIYF.

The CDR3 sequence is CASSLDRGGNTEAFF. This chain connects TRBV5-1 to TRBJ1-1; no DNA is available, so the TRBD1 call from TCRdb remains unchecked. Germline V CDR1 and CDR2: SGHRS, YFSETQ. The CDR3 is 15 residues long.

This chain uses TRBV19 with TRBJ1-2; TCRdb gives TRBD1 as the D gene, but with no DNA this cannot be confirmed. The CDR3 consists of 14 residues. Germline-derived CDR1 and CDR2 are LNHDA and SQIVND (reference sequence). The CDR3 is CASSVGTGKVGYTF.

The chain links TRBV28 to TRBJ1-5. This CDR3 is built from 16 residues. Looked up from germline, CDR1 is MDHEN and CDR2 is SYDVKM. CDR3 sequence: CASRPGARYGNQPQHF.

The chain links TRBV18 to TRBJ2-5; absent DNA, TCRdb's TRBD2 call cannot be checked. The germline gives CDR1 KGHSH, CDR2 LQKENI. CDR3 size: 15 residues. This CDR3 reads CASSPVPAGQETQYF.

This chain uses TRBV9 with TRBJ2-1; the D gene TCRdb calls, TRBD1, cannot be checked with no DNA. The CDR3 sequence is 16 residues long. Germline CDR1 reads SGDLS; CDR2 reads YYNGEE. The CDR3 is CASSVTGTGALGEQFF.

The chain recombines TRBV12-3 or TRBV12-4 with TRBJ1-1; the TRBD1 assignment by TCRdb is unverifiable without DNA. There are 15 residues in the CDR3. This CDR3 reads CASSRRVTGANEAFF.

V usage is TRBV2 and J usage is TRBJ1-1; TCRdb returns TRBD1, unconfirmable since there is no DNA. CDR1 is SNHLY and CDR2 is FYNNEI in the germline V gene. CDR3 size: 16 residues. The CDR3 spells CASSPRLTGRNTEAFF.

V gene TRBV5-1 combines with J gene TRBJ2-7; the D call of TRBD2 rests on TCRdb alone, since no DNA is present to check it. The CDR3 contains 13 residues. Germline V gene sequence: CDR1 SGHRS, CDR2 YFSETQ. CDR3 amino acids: CASGASGGYEQYF.

The genes are TRBV5-6 and TRBJ1-1. The V gene's germline CDR1 is SGHDT and CDR2 YYEEEE. This CDR3 has 12 residues. The CDR3: CASSSPTLEAFF.

V gene TRBV7-9 combines with J gene TRBJ2-1; the TRBD2 assignment by TCRdb is unverifiable without DNA. CDR1 and CDR2 (germline): SEHNR, FQNEAQ (reference sequence). CDR3 length: 15 residues. CDR3 region: CASSPTSLTYNEQFF.

The chain employs TRBV4-3 and TRBJ1-2; as DNA is missing, the TRBD1 call by TCRdb cannot be tested. The CDR3 consists of 17 residues. Germline values: CDR1 LGHNA, CDR2 YSLEER. The CDR3 sequence is CASSQDMLMDRASGYTF.

V and J are TRBV11-3 and TRBJ2-1; TCRdb lists TRBD1, though no DNA is available to test this call. CDR3 length equals 15 residues. Germline V lookup: CDR1 SGHNT, CDR2 YENEEA. The CDR3 sequence: CASSMAGETYNEQFF.

The chain couples TRBV7-9 to TRBJ1-2. The CDR3 is 13 amino acids. Germline CDR1 and CDR2: SEHNR and FQNEAQ (reference sequence). The CDR3 is CASSRATNYGYTF.

The chain employs TRBV20-1 and TRBJ2-7; the D call of TRBD1 rests on TCRdb alone, since no DNA is present to check it. Germline CDR1 reads DFQATT; CDR2 reads SNEGSKA (reference sequence). The CDR3 extends over 13 amino acids. The CDR3 protein is CSASGQGAYEQYF.

The chain employs TRBV15 and TRBJ2-1; TCRdb selects TRBD2, and the lack of DNA leaves this call unchecked. The CDR3 length is 17 residues. The germline CDR1 and CDR2 sequences are LNHNV and YYDKDF (reference sequence). The CDR3 loop reads CATSSILAGGLYNEQFF.

The chain uses TRBV20-1 and TRBJ2-1; the D gene TCRdb calls, TRBD2, cannot be checked with no DNA. The V gene's germline CDR1 is DFQATT and CDR2 SNEGSKA (reference sequence). There are 17 residues in the CDR3. The CDR3 sequence: CSARKQAGTSGSYEQFF.

The V gene is TRBV5-1, the J gene TRBJ2-3; TCRdb outputs TRBD2, but without DNA this stays unchecked. The CDR3 runs to 16 residues. The germline gives CDR1 SGHRS, CDR2 YFSETQ. CDR3 residues: CASSFTRDSGTDTQYF.

The V call is TRBV28, the J call TRBJ1-5; the TCRdb call, TRBD1, lacks DNA for checking. The CDR3 spans 14 residues. The germline V gene has CDR1 MDHEN and CDR2 SYDVKM. CDR3 sequence reads: CASSPPPANQPQHF.

V gene TRBV20-1 combines with J gene TRBJ1-4; without DNA, the TCRdb call of TRBD1 cannot be checked. Germline CDR1 reads DFQATT; CDR2 reads SNEGSKA (reference sequence). There are 13 residues in the CDR3. CDR3 sequence: CSASDPRTEKLFF.

The V call is TRBV12-3 or TRBV12-4, the J call TRBJ2-2; TCRdb picks TRBD1, but there is no DNA to check that call. The CDR3 is made up of 15 amino acids. The CDR3 reads CASSLQGPPTGELFF.

The rearrangement joins TRBV5-1 to TRBJ2-7; without DNA, the TCRdb call of TRBD1 cannot be checked. CDR3 length equals 14 residues. Germline CDR1 and CDR2: SGHRS and YFSETQ. CDR3 protein: CASSLGQIAYEQYF.

The genes are TRBV30 and TRBJ1-3. The CDR3 has 15 amino acids. Germline loops: CDR1 GTSNPN, CDR2 SVGIG (reference sequence). The CDR3 is CAWSLYRYSGNTIYF.